This TCR beta chain was profiled in a study of T cells after yellow fever vaccination. TCRdb ran MiXCR on the 5' RACE reads and lists one entry per CDR3 protein. This table holds just under 600,000 distinct CDR3 sequences, less than 15% found once. The receptor's source is a man aged 25 to 45 who received the YFV17D yellow fever vaccine. The source material was PBMCs, sampled on the day of the yellow fever booster vaccination.

The DNA for the CDR3 is TGTGCCAGCAGCAGCCGGGCCCAAGGGGGTAACACTGAAGCTTTCTTT. It is translated as CASSSRAQGGNTEAFF. V usage is TRBV7-8 and J usage is TRBJ1-1; tentatively, D is TRBD1 (6 bases). V shed 5 bases and J shed 2 bases, with 18 bases lying between them. The CDR3 has 16 residues. From germline, CDR1 is SGHVS and CDR2 FQNEAQ.